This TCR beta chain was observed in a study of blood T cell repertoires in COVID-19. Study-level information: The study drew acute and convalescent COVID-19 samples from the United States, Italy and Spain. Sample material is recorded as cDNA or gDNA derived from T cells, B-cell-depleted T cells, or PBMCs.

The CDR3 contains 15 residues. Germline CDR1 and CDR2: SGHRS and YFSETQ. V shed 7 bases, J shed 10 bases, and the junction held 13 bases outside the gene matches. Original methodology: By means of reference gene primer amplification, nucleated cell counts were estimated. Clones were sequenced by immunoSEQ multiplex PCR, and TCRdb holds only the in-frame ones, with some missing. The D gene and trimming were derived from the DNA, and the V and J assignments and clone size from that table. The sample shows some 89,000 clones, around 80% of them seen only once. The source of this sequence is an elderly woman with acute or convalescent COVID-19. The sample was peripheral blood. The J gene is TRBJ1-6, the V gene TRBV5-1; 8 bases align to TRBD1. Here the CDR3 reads CASGTTGAEGSPLHF. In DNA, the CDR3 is TGCGCCAGCGGTACGACAGGGGCGGAGGGCTCACCCCTCCACTTT.